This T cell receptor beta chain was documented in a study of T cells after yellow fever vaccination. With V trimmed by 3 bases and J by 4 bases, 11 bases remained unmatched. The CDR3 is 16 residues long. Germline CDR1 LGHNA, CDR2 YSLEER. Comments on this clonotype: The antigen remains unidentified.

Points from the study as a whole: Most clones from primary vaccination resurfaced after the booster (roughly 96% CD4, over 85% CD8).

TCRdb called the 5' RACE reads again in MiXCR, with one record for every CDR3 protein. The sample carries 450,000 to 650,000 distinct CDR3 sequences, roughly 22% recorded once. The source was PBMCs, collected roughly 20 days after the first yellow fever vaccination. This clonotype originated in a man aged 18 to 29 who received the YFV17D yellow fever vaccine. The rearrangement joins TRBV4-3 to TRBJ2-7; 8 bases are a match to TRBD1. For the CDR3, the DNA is TGCGCCAGCAGCCACGATAGTCGGACAGGGAATTACGAGCAGTACTTC. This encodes CASSHDSRTGNYEQYF.